The next 18 T cell receptor beta chains were all read from a single sample in a study of CD8 T cells in ankylosing spondylitis. TCRdb processed the 5' RACE reads anew with MiXCR; each CDR3 protein has one entry. The sample gives 300,000 to 350,000 distinct CDR3 sequences, around 10% of which show up once; roughly 9.5% is in the top ten. Sequencing was carried out using blood, either unsorted or a sorted T cell fraction (not recorded which). The origin of the receptors is a female donor with ankylosing spondylitis or in good health (not recorded which).

The chain has TRBV7-9 and TRBJ2-7, with 7 bases matching TRBD1. The CDR3 spans 14 residues. Germline V gene sequence: CDR1 SEHNR, CDR2 FQNEAQ (reference sequence). Trimming at V came to 4 bases and at J to 2 bases, leaving 5 bases not matched to a gene. CDR3 nucleotides: TGTGCCAGCAGCTCGACAGGGCCAGCCTACGAGCAGTACTTC. It translates to CASSSTGPAYEQYF. Full variable domain (rest looked up from reference TRBV7-9 and TRBJ2-7): DTGVSQNPRHKITKRGQNVTFRCDPISEHNRLYWYRQTLGQGPEFLTYFQNEAQLEKSRLLSDRFSAERPKGSFSTLEIQRTEQGDSAMYLCASSSTGPAYEQYFGPGTRLTVT.

This clonotype was detected many times. The chain couples TRBV9 to TRBJ2-1, with 10 bases fitting TRBD2. The CDR3 has 16 amino acids. V lost 0 bases to trimming and J lost 9 bases; unmatched junction nucleotides: 9. CDR1 is SGDLS and CDR2 is YYNGEE in the germline V gene. Here the CDR3 reads CASSVVSSGGLGEQFF. The DNA for the CDR3 is TGTGCCAGCAGCGTAGTTTCTAGCGGGGGATTGGGTGAGCAGTTCTTC.

This clonotype was observed a handful of times. CDR3 in DNA: TGCAGCGTTTCGGCGGGAGCAGGGGGCTACGAGCAGTACTTC. Encoded protein: CSVSAGAGGYEQYF. This rearrangement joins TRBV29-1 to TRBJ2-7; D is possibly TRBD1 or TRBD2 (7 bases each). V lost 5 bases, J lost 3 bases, and 17 bases lay in between. CDR3 size: 14 residues. Germline V lookup: CDR1 SQVTM, CDR2 ANQGSEA.

This clonotype was found once. The chain couples TRBV6-1 to TRBJ2-1; D perhaps matches TRBD1 (6 bases). CDR3 length: 16 residues. Germline V gene data show CDR1 as MNHNS and CDR2 as SASEGT. V was shortened by 5 bases and J by 5 bases, with 19 bases between the two germline ends. The CDR3 spells CASSQRHARGHNEQFF. Written as DNA, the CDR3 is TGTGCCAGCAGTCAAAGACACGCCAGGGGTCACAATGAGCAGTTCTTC.

A word on this clonotype: A much larger clonotype is one base distant, so this may be a read error. The V gene is TRBV20-1, the J gene TRBJ2-1, with 8 bases that match TRBD2. The CDR3 extends over 12 amino acids. V lost 8 bases to trimming and J lost 4 bases; unmatched junction nucleotides: 4. The germline V gene encodes CDR1 DFQATT and CDR2 SNEGSKA (reference sequence). This CDR3 is CSTPSGYNEQFF. The CDR3 DNA reads TGCAGTACACCTAGCGGGTACAATGAGCAGTTCTTC.

This clonotype was seen a few times. The genes are TRBV18 and TRBJ2-7, with a weak D call TRBD2 (6 bases). Germline V gene lookup returns CDR1 KGHSH and CDR2 LQKENI. The CDR3 is 14 residues long. Trimming shortened V by 5 bases and J by 4 bases, and 15 bases separated the two germline ends. The CDR3 nucleotides read TGTGCCAGCTCAGCAGCCACTAGCACGTACGAGCAGTACTTC. Translating gives CASSAATSTYEQYF. Combining the CDR3 with reference TRBV18 and TRBJ2-7 gives the whole variable domain NAGVMQNPRHLVRRRGQEARLRCSPMKGHSHVYWYRQLPEEGLKFMVYLQKENIIDESGMPKERFSAEFPKEGPSILRIQQVVRGDSAAYFCASSAATSTYEQYFGPGTRLTVT.

This clonotype was counted at least ten times. An end of the junction does not agree with germline; a read error may underlie this. The J gene is TRBJ2-5, the V gene TRBV20-1; 8 bases line up with TRBD1. The CDR3 has 14 amino acids. CDR1 is DFQATT, CDR2 SNEGSKA, per germline (reference sequence). The CDR3 loop is CSAKDQGARETLYF. The DNA of the CDR3 is TGCAGTGCCAAAGACCAGGGGGCGAGGGAGACCCTGTACTTC.

V is TRBV6-1 and J is TRBJ1-3; 7 bases match TRBD1. Germline V gene data show CDR1 as MNHNS and CDR2 as SASEGT. This CDR3 has 13 residues. After removal of 6 bases from V and 3 bases from J, the junction contained 2 bases not matched to a gene. As DNA, the CDR3 is TGTGCCAGCAGAAGACAGGGTGGAAACACCATATATTTT. It is translated as CASRRQGGNTIYF.

There are many counts of this clonotype. The rearrangement uses TRBV10-3 and TRBJ2-3; 8 nucleotides match TRBD1. V was clipped by 10 bases and J by 5 bases; unmatched bases: 5. CDR1 is ENHRY and CDR2 is SYGVKD in the germline V gene. The CDR3 extends over 12 amino acids. CDR3 sequence: CATKQGEDTQYF. The CDR3 nucleotides are TGTGCCACCAAACAGGGGGAAGATACGCAGTATTTT.

In its sample, this clonotype was seen a few times. The chain carries TRBV10-1 and TRBJ2-1, with a tentative D call TRBD1 (5 bases). The V end lost 3 bases, the J end lost 7 bases, and 16 bases lay between the germline ends. The CDR3 has 15 residues. Germline CDR1 WNHNN, CDR2 SYGVQD (reference sequence). This chain's CDR3 is CASSEGQGFSNEQFF. Written as DNA, the CDR3 is TGCGCCAGCAGTGAAGGGCAGGGATTCTCTAATGAGCAGTTCTTC.

V gene TRBV7-2 combines with J gene TRBJ2-7; 9 bases match TRBD1. This CDR3 is built from 16 residues. Trimming took 5 bases from V and 6 from J; bases not matched to a gene: 14. The germline gives CDR1 SGHTA, CDR2 FQGNSA. CDR3 sequence reads: CASSRTTGGAALEQYF. The DNA of the CDR3 is TGTGCCAGCAGCCGAACAACAGGGGGCGCCGCACTCGAGCAGTACTTC.

This clonotype appeared many times. This chain links TRBV6-5 with TRBJ2-3; possibly TRBD2 for D (6 bases). In germline, CDR1 is MNHEY, CDR2 SVGAGI. Trimming took off 0 bases at V and 4 bases at J, with 14 bases between the two ends. The CDR3 contains 16 residues. In DNA form, the CDR3 reads TGTGCCAGCAGTTACTCGTCCGGGAGATGGGCAGATACGCAGTATTTT. Translated: CASSYSSGRWADTQYF.

This clonotype was detected many times. The chain couples TRBV28 to TRBJ1-5; D is perhaps TRBD1 (6 bases). Germline V gives CDR1 MDHEN, CDR2 SYDVKM. The CDR3 has 15 amino acids. V gave up 6 bases and J gave up 1 base, with 13 bases separating them. CDR3 sequence (DNA): TGTGCCAGCAGGAGGGGGGGGCAAAGCAATCAGCCCCAGCATTTT. Translation gives CASRRGGQSNQPQHF.

This clonotype was picked up many times. The gene calls are TRBV12-3 or TRBV12-4 and TRBJ1-6, with D perhaps TRBD1 (6 bases). V was trimmed by 8 bases and J by 9 bases, leaving 14 bases between them. This CDR3 spans 13 amino acids. The CDR3, as DNA: TGTGCCAGCGGGGGCAGGGCGCGTTCACCCCTCCACTTT. The encoded protein is CASGGRARSPLHF.

This chain connects TRBV15 to TRBJ1-6, with unresolved D. Germline loops: CDR1 LNHNV, CDR2 YYDKDF (reference sequence). CDR3 length: 14 residues. Trimming took 0 bases from V and 11 from J, leaving 11 bases between them. CDR3 coding DNA: TGTGCCACCAGCAGAGATCCTGCGGAGCCACCCCTCCACTTT. Its translation is CATSRDPAEPPLHF.

This clonotype has at least ten counts. The chain employs TRBV7-8 and TRBJ2-1; D is unclear. Per germline, CDR1 SGHVS and CDR2 FQNEAQ. The V end was cut by 1 base, the J end by 9 bases, with 10 bases between. CDR3 size: 13 residues. The CDR3 nucleotides are TGTGCCAGCAGCTTAGAAGCGTTCCTTGAGCAGTTCTTC. This translates into CASSLEAFLEQFF. Variable domain in full (rest from reference TRBV7-8 and TRBJ2-1): GAGVSQSPRYKVAKRGQDVALRCDPISGHVSLFWYQQALGQGPEFLTYFQNEAQLDKSGLPSDRFFAERPEGSVSTLKIQRTQQEDSAVYLCASSLEAFLEQFFGPGTRLTVL.

The chain uses TRBV4-3 and TRBJ2-3; D is possibly TRBD2 (5 bases). V lost 1 base and J 4 bases, leaving 12 bases between the germline ends. CDR1 is LGHNA, CDR2 YSLEER, per germline. The CDR3 loop spans 15 amino acids. In DNA, the CDR3 is TGCGCCAGCAGCCAAGGTCTCGGGGTAGCAGATACGCAGTATTTT. Amino acids: CASSQGLGVADTQYF.

This clonotype was detected ten times or more. The chain employs TRBV12-3 or TRBV12-4 and TRBJ2-1; 7 bases map to TRBD1. The CDR3 contains 15 residues. After removal of 5 bases from V and 3 bases from J, the junction contained 7 bases not matched to a gene. In DNA, the CDR3 is TGTGCCAGCAGTCCGAGGGGGCGAGTCTACAATGAGCAGTTCTTC. Residues: CASSPRGRVYNEQFF.